This entry features one T cell receptor (beta chain) sequence. Antigen specificity is unknown. The time point denotes: pre-treatment baseline. CDR3 length equals 16 residues. Looked up from germline, CDR1 is SGHVS and CDR2 is FNYEAQ. Trimming left V 0 bases short and J 0 bases short, with 11 bases between. The entry originates in a study of blood T cell dynamics during melanoma immunotherapy. Whole-study findings and limits: At W3, later disease-control patients showed bifurcated PBMC repertoire changes, unlike progressors.

Some clones are missing from TCRdb's copy, which holds only in-frame ones; the method was immunoSEQ multiplex PCR. The sample gives approximately 6,000 clones, around nine tenths of which show up once; about 3.5% is in the top ten. The genes are TRBV7-6 and TRBJ1-2; D remains ambiguous. The receptor comes from a human donor with melanoma. This material consisted of blood, taken from a patient treated with checkpoint blockade. The chain's CDR3 is CASSLASGVANYGYTF. The CDR3 DNA reads TGTGCCAGCAGCTTAGCGTCCGGGGTTGCTAACTATGGCTACACCTTC.